This TCR beta chain comes out of a study of T cell changes during pregnancy in multiple sclerosis (dated by TCRdb to between 2017 and 2020). Notes on the research overall: The study looked at changes in the T cell repertoire across pregnancy in women with multiple sclerosis.

Trimming at the junction amounts to 3 bases on V and 8 bases on J, and the germline ends lie 6 bases apart. Reading the germline V gene gives CDR1 SGHDT and CDR2 YYEEEE. The CDR3 holds 11 amino acids from the cysteine to the phenylalanine. Here the CDR3 DNA is all that survives: 33 bases in frame from base 1. Library generation was performed with the immunoSEQ multiplex PCR assay. TCRdb limited this immuneACCESS table to in-frame rearrangements with V and J called. A share of clones is missing; checked studies link under half to unresolved V genes, and the rest is unexplained. In all, the sample holds 53,000 or so clones, and 90% to 95% of those were seen once. The ten largest make up less than 0.65% of the sample. About this clone itself: Its antigen target is currently unknown. Per-nucleotide qualities are absent, and no much larger clonotype sits a single base away.

The source was CD4+ T cells from peripheral blood mononuclear cells, collected in the second trimester of pregnancy. The source of this sequence is a female donor with multiple sclerosis, enrolled in a pregnancy study. Recombination connected TRBV5-6 to TRBJ2-4, with the D gene not confidently named. This receptor has the CDR3 CASSSRDIQYF. The bases read TGTGCCAGCAGCTCGAGAGACATTCAGTACTTC. Reference TRBV5-6 and TRBJ2-4 genes cover what lies past the CDR3, so the full variable domain is DAGVTQSPTHLIKTRGQQVTLRCSPKSGHDTVSWYQQALGQGPQFIFQYYEEEERQRGNFPDRFSGHQFPNYSSELNVNALLLGDSALYLCASSSRDIQYFGAGTRLSVL.